One and the same sample provided the 17 T cell receptor beta chains below, sequenced in a study of post-analysis software for immune sequencing data. Tagging with unique molecular identifiers was a feature of the TCR beta cDNA libraries. TCRdb independently ran MiXCR on the PCR reads; one entry per CDR3 protein. There are under 200,000 distinct CDR3 sequences in the sample; roughly 35% occur only once, and under 30% lies in the top ten. The sequenced sample was blood, obtained after autologous hematopoietic stem cell transplantation. The receptors were sampled from a girl between 10 and 17 years old with multiple sclerosis.

This chain uses TRBV18 with TRBJ2-4, with D hard to call. The DNA end is more similar to TRBJ2-7, so the J call may be wrong. The germline V gene encodes CDR1 KGHSH and CDR2 LQKENI. The length of the CDR3 is 14 residues. The CDR3: CASSPGQPSYEQYF. CDR3 sequence (DNA): TGTGCCAGCTCACCAGGGCAACCCTCCTACGAGCAGTACTTC.

This clonotype showed up just a few times. The gene calls are TRBV25-1 and TRBJ2-3; 7 positions agree with TRBD2. The CDR3 runs to 15 residues. The junction had 9 bases not matched to a gene; V was cut back by 6 bases and J by 3 bases. CDR1 is MGHDK and CDR2 is SYGVNS in the germline V gene. The CDR3 region is CASRPGTTWTDTQYF. The DNA for the CDR3 is TGTGCCAGCAGACCTGGGACTACATGGACAGATACGCAGTATTTT. The full variable domain, in which reference TRBV25-1 and TRBJ2-3 provide the parts outside the CDR3, is EADIYQTPRYLVIGTGKKITLECSQTMGHDKMYWYQQDPGMELHLIHYSYGVNSTEKGDLSSESTVSRIRTEHFPLTLESARPSHTSQYLCASRPGTTWTDTQYFGPGTRLTVL.

The chain is built from TRBV5-1 and TRBJ2-1; TRBD1 matches 7 bases. This CDR3 has 12 amino acids. Losses at the gene ends were 5 bases for V and 7 bases for J; bases not matched to a gene: 3. Germline lookup yields CDR1 SGHRS and CDR2 YFSETQ. The CDR3 region has the DNA TGCGCCAGCAGGTTACAGGGGAATGAGCAGTTCTTC. Translated: CASRLQGNEQFF.

V gene TRBV29-1 combines with J gene TRBJ2-1; 10 nucleotides match TRBD2. With V trimmed by 1 base and J by 4 bases, 7 bases remained unmatched. The length of the CDR3 is 16 residues. Germline loops: CDR1 SQVTM, CDR2 ANQGSEA. The CDR3 spells CSVEGATSGHYNEQFF. The CDR3 nucleotides read TGCAGCGTTGAAGGGGCGACTAGCGGGCATTACAATGAGCAGTTCTTC.

The rearrangement joins TRBV28 to TRBJ2-7; 9 nucleotides align to TRBD1. The germline CDR1 and CDR2 sequences are MDHEN and SYDVKM. The CDR3 contains 14 residues. V was clipped by 5 bases and J by 3 bases; unmatched bases: 5. Here the CDR3 reads CASSRQGVLYEQYF. The CDR3 DNA reads as TGTGCCAGCAGTAGACAGGGGGTGCTCTACGAGCAGTACTTC.

There are a few counts of this clonotype. This may stem from a read error, because a much larger clone lies one nucleotide away. The chain links TRBV6-5 to TRBJ2-1; weak D call: TRBD1 (5 bases). The germline gives CDR1 MNHEY, CDR2 SVGAGI. The CDR3 covers 16 residues. CDR3 region: CTSSYSVGQGADEQFF. CDR3 nucleotides: TGTACCAGCAGTTACTCAGTAGGTCAGGGTGCCGATGAGCAGTTCTTC.

The chain is built from TRBV20-1 and TRBJ2-7, with 7 bases aligning to TRBD2. This CDR3 has 14 residues. CDR1 and CDR2 from the germline V gene are DFQATT and SNEGSKA (reference sequence). V gave up 2 bases and J gave up 2 bases; unmatched junction bases: 6. Written as DNA, the CDR3 is TGCAGTGCTAGAAGGGCTAGCGGAGCCTACGAGCAGTACTTC. Translation gives CSARRASGAYEQYF.

The CDR3 DNA is TGTGCCAGCAGCTTAAGGCCTAGCGGGAGTTCATATGAGCAGTTCTTC. Its protein product is CASSLRPSGSSYEQFF. The rearrangement uses TRBV7-9 and TRBJ2-1; TRBD2 matches at 10 bases. Unmatched junction bases numbered 9, after V lost 2 bases and J lost 8 bases. This CDR3 contains 16 residues. Germline lookup yields CDR1 SEHNR and CDR2 FQNEAQ (reference sequence).

This chain uses TRBV14 with TRBJ2-7; D gene unclear. The V end was cut by 0 bases, the J end by 1 base, with 13 bases between. The CDR3 length is 16 residues. In germline, CDR1 is SGHDN, CDR2 FVKESK. CDR3 in DNA: TGTGCCAGCAGCCAAGATCGGCTGACCCGATCCTACGAGCAGTACTTC. This gives the protein CASSQDRLTRSYEQYF.

J is TRBJ1-2 and V is TRBV5-1, with TRBD1 matching over 7 bases. Losses at the gene ends were 3 bases for V and 6 bases for J; bases not matched to a gene: 8. Per germline, CDR1 SGHRS and CDR2 YFSETQ. The CDR3 loop spans 14 amino acids. The CDR3 DNA reads TGCGCCAGCAGCTGGGCCGAGGGGGCAGATGGCTACACCTTC. Its protein is CASSWAEGADGYTF.

This clonotype occurred a few times. The V call is TRBV20-1, the J call TRBJ2-5; the D is unclear. Looked up from germline, CDR1 is DFQATT and CDR2 is SNEGSKA (reference sequence). The length of the CDR3 is 13 residues. Trimming cost V 0 bases and J 0 bases, with 5 bases left between them. CDR3 residues: CSARDGHQETQYF. CDR3 nucleotides: TGCAGTGCTAGAGATGGGCACCAAGAGACCCAGTACTTC.

The chain uses TRBV7-9 and TRBJ2-7, with D possibly matching TRBD2 (6 bases). Germline loops: CDR1 SEHNR, CDR2 FQNEAQ (reference sequence). V lost 5 bases to trimming and J lost 6 bases, with 20 bases between them. The CDR3 runs to 15 residues. The CDR3 nucleotides are TGTGCCAGCAGCCCTCTGGGGGGAGTCCGTCTCGAGCAGTACTTC. It codes for CASSPLGGVRLEQYF.

This clonotype was observed a single time. The chain uses TRBV5-1 and TRBJ2-7; a weak D match, TRBD1 (5 bases). The CDR3 is made up of 14 amino acids. Germline V CDR1 and CDR2: SGHRS, YFSETQ. Trimming pared 1 base from V and 3 bases from J, leaving 11 bases between. The DNA for the CDR3 is TGCGCCAGCAGCTTGCCAGGGATTATCTACGAGCAGTACTTC. Protein product: CASSLPGIIYEQYF.

This clonotype was detected only a few times. CDR3 region: CASSLVVSRPGANVLTF. The CDR3 nucleotides read TGTGCCAGCAGCTTAGTGGTCTCCCGGCCTGGGGCCAACGTCCTGACTTTC. This chain joins TRBV11-2 and TRBJ2-6; D uncertain. With 1 base removed from V and 2 bases from J, the gap between germline ends came to 12 bases. The CDR3 is 17 residues long. Germline lookup yields CDR1 SGHAT and CDR2 FQNNGV.

This clonotype was seen a handful of times. This chain links TRBV20-1 with TRBJ2-5; 8 nucleotides agree with TRBD2. The CDR3 contains 14 residues. Germline CDR1 reads DFQATT; CDR2 reads SNEGSKA (reference sequence). Germline trimming cut 1 base from V and 2 bases from J; bases unmatched to any gene: 3. The DNA for the CDR3 is TGCAGTGCTAGAGTGGGCGGGAGGCAAGAGACCCAGTACTTC. The encoded protein is CSARVGGRQETQYF.

This clonotype was observed a few times. This sequence joins TRBV13 and TRBJ1-5, with D unclear. Germline CDR1 is PRHDT and CDR2 is FYEKMQ (reference sequence). The CDR3 runs to 12 residues. V lost 5 bases and J 1 base, leaving 3 bases between the germline ends. The CDR3 loop is CASSRSNQPQHF. The CDR3 region has the DNA TGTGCCAGCAGCCGGAGCAATCAGCCCCAGCATTTT.

Regarding this clonotype: A single base separates this from a much larger clone, so it may be a read error. V usage is TRBV6-5 and J usage is TRBJ2-1, with 9 bases that match TRBD1. The germline V gene has CDR1 MNHEY and CDR2 SVGAGI. This CDR3 comprises 19 residues. CDR3 sequence reads: CASSSGTGPTTGSYNEQVF. Here the CDR3 DNA reads TGTGCCAGCAGTTCCGGGACAGGGCCGACTACCGGGTCCTACAATGAGCAGGTCTTC.